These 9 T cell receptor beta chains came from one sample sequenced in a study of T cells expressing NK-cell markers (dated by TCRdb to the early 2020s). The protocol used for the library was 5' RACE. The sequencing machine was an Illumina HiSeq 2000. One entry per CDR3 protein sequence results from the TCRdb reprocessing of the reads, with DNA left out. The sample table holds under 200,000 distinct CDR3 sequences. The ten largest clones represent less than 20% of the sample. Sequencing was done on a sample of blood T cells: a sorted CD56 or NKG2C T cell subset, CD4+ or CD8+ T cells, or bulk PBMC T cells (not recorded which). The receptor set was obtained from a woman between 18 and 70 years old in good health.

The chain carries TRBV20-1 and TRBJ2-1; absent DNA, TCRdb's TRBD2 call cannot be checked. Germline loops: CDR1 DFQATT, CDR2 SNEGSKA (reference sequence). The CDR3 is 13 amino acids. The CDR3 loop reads CSASPGLENEQFF.

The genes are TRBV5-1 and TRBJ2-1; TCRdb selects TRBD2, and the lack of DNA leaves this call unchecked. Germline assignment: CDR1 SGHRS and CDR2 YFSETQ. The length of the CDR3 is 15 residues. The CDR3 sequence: CASSGQRGVYNEQFF.

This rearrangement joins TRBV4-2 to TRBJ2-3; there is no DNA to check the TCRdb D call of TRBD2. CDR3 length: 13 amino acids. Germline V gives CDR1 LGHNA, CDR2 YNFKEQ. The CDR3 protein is CASSQRAGDTQYF.

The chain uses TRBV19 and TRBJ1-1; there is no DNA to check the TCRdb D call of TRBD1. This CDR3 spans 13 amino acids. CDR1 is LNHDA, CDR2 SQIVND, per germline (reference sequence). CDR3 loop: CASSITTVTRSFF.

CDR3 sequence reads: CASSPQLGRGSPLHF. The chain couples TRBV28 to TRBJ1-6. The CDR3 has 15 amino acids. Germline-derived CDR1 and CDR2 are MDHEN and SYDVKM.

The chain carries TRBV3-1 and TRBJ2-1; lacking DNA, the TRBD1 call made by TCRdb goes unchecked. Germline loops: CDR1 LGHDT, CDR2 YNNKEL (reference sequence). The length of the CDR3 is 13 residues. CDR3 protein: CASSQGQGSEQFF.

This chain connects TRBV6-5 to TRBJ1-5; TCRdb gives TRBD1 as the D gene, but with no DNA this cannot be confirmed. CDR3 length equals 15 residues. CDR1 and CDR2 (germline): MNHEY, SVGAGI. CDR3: CASSYSGQNNQPQHF.

This CDR3 is CASSLWSNEKLFF. V and J are TRBV7-9 and TRBJ1-4. Looked up from germline, CDR1 is SEHNR and CDR2 is FQNEAQ (reference sequence). The CDR3 sequence is 13 residues long.

The CDR3 protein is CASSSLPGYEQYF. The chain joins TRBV5-8 to TRBJ2-7. The CDR3 runs to 13 residues. From germline, CDR1 is SGHTS and CDR2 YDEGEE.